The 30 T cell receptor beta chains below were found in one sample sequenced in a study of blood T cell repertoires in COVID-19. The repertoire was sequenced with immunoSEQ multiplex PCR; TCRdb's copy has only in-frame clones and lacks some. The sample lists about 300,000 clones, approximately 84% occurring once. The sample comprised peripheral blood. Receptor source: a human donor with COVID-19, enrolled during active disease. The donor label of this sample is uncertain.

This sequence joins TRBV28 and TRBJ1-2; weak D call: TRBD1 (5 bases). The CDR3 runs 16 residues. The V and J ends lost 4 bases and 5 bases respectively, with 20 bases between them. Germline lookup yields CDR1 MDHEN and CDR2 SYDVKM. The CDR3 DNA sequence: TGTGCCAGCAGTTCCCCCCGGGGGAGGCCCCGATATGGCTACACCTTC. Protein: CASSSPRGRPRYGYTF.

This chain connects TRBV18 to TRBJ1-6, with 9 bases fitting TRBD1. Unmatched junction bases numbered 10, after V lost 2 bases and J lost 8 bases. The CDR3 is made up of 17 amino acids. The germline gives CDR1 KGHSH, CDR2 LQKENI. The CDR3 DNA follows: TGTGCCAGCTCACCAGTTCAAGACAGGGGGACTTATTCACCCCTCCACTTT. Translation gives CASSPVQDRGTYSPLHF.

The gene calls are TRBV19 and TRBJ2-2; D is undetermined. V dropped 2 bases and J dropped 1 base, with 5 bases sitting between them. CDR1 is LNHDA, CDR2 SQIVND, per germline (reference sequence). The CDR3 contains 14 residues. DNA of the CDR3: TGTGCCAGTAGTATATCAGAGAACACCGGGGAGCTGTTTTTT. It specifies CASSISENTGELFF.

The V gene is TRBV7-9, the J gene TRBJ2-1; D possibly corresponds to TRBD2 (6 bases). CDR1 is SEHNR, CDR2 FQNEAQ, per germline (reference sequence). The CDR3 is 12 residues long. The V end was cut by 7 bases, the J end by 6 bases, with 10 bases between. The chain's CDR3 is CASTLSGNEQFF. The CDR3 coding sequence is TGTGCCAGCACCCTTAGCGGCAATGAGCAGTTCTTC.

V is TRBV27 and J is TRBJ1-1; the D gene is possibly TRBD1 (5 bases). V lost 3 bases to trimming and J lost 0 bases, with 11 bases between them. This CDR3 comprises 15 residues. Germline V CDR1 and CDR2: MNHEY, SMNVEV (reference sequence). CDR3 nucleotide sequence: TGTGCCAGCAGTTTGGGGGGTCAATTGAACACTGAAGCTTTCTTT. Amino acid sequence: CASSLGGQLNTEAFF.

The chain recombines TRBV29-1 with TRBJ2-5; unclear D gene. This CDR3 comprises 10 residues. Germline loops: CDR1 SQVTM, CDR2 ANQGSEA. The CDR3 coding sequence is TGCAGTGGGCTCCAAGAGACCCAGTACTTC. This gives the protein CSGLQETQYF.

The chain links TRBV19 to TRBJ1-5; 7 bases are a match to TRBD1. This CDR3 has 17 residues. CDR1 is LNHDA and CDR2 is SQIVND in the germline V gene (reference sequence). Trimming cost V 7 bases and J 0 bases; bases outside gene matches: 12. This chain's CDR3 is CASNGVGTDYSNQPQHF. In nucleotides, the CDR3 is TGTGCCAGTAATGGGGTCGGGACAGATTATAGCAATCAGCCCCAGCATTTT.

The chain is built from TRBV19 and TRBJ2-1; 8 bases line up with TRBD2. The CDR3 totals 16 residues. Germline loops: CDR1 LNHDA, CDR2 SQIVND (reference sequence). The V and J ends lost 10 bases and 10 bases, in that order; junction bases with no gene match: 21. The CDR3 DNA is TGTGCCACCCGACCTCTTACTAGCGGAGGGGGGGAGGAGCAGTTCTTC. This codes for CATRPLTSGGGEEQFF. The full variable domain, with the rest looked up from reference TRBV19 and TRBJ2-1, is DGGITQSPKYLFRKEGQNVTLSCEQNLNHDAMYWYRQDPGQGLRLIYYSQIVNDFQKGDIAEGYSVSREKKESFPLTVTSAQKNPTAFYLCATRPLTSGGGEEQFFGPGTRLTVL.

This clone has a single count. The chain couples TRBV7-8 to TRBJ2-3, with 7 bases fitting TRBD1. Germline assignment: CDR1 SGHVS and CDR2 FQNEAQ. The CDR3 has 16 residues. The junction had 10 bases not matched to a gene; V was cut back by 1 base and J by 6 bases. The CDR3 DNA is TGTGCCAGCAGCTTAGAGGGGGCCAGGCGAGGGGATACGCAGTATTTT. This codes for CASSLEGARRGDTQYF.

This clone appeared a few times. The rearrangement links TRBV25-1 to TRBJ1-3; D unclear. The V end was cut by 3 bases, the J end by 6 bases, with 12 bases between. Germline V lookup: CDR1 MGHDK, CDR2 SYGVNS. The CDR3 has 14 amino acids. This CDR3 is CASSDGRLLNTIYF. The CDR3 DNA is TGTGCCAGCAGTGACGGCAGGTTATTAAACACCATATATTTT.

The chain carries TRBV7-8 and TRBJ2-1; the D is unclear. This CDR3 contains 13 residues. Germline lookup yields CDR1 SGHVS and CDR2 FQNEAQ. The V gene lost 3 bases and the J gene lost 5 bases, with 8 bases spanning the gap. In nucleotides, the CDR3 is TGTGCCAGCAGCTTTCCCCCAGACAATGAGCAGTTCTTC. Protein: CASSFPPDNEQFF.

The CDR3, as DNA: TGTGCCTGGAGTCCTCTTCGGAACACCATATATTTT. The encoded protein is CAWSPLRNTIYF. The gene calls are TRBV30 and TRBJ1-3; D unresolved. The CDR3 loop spans 12 amino acids. Trimming took 2 bases from V and 7 from J, leaving 9 bases between them. CDR1 and CDR2 (germline): GTSNPN, SVGIG (reference sequence).

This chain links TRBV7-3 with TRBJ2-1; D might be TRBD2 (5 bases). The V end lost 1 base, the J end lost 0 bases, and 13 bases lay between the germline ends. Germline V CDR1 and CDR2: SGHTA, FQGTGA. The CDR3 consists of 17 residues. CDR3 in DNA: TGTGCCAGCAGCTTAAGACTCTCGGGGAGCTCCTACAATGAGCAGTTCTTC. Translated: CASSLRLSGSSYNEQFF.

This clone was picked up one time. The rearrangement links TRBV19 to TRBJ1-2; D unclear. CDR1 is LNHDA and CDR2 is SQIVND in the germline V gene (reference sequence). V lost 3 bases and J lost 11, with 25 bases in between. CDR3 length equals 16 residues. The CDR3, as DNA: TGTGCCAGTAGTATCCGAGCGGGAGGTGCGTCCATCGGGTACACCTTC. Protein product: CASSIRAGGASIGYTF.

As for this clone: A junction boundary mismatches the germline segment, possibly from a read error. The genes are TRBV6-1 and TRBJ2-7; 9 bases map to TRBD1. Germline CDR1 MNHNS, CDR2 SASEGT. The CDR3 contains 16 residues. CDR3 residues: CASSEIGTGPSYEQYF. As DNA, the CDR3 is TGTGCCAGTAGTGAAATCGGGACAGGGCCCTCCTACGAGCAGTACTTC.

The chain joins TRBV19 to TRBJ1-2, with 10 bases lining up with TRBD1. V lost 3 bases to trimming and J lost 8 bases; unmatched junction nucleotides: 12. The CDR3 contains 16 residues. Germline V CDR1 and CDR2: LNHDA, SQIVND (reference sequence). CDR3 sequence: CASSISGRDRGSGYTF. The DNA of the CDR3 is TGTGCCAGTAGTATCAGTGGACGGGACAGGGGTAGCGGCTACACCTTC. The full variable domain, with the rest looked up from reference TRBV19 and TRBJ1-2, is DGGITQSPKYLFRKEGQNVTLSCEQNLNHDAMYWYRQDPGQGLRLIYYSQIVNDFQKGDIAEGYSVSREKKESFPLTVTSAQKNPTAFYLCASSISGRDRGSGYTFGSGTRLTVV.

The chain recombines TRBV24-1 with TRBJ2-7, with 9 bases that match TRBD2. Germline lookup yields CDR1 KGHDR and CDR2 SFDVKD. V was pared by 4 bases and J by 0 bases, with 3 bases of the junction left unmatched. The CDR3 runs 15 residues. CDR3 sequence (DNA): TGTGCCACCAGTGAGGGGCGGGAGGGCTCCTACGAGCAGTACTTC. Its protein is CATSEGREGSYEQYF.

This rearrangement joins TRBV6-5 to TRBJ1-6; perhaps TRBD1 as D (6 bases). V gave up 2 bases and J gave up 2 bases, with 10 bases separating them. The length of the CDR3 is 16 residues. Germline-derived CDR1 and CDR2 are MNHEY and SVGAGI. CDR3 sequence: CASSYAHRAYNSPLHF. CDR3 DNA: TGTGCCAGCAGTTACGCACACAGGGCCTATAATTCACCCCTCCACTTT.

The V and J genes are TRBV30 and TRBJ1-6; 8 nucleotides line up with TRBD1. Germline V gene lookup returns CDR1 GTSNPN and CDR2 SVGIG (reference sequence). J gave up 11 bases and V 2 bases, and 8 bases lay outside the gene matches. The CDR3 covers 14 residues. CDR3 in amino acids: CAWSLGTGHAPLHF. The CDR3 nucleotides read TGTGCCTGGAGTCTTGGGACAGGCCACGCACCCCTCCACTTT.

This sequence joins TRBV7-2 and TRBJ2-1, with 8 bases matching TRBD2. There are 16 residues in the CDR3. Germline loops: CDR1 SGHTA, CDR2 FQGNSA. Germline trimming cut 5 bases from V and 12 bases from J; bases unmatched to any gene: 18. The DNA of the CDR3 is TGTGCCAGCAGCCCCGCGTGGACTAGCACCCTGGGAGGGCAGTTCTTC. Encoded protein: CASSPAWTSTLGGQFF.

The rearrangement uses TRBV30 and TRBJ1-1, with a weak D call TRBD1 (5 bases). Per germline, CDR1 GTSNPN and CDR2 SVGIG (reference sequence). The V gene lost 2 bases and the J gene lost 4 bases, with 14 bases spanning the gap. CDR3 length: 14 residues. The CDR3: CAWSHPMGGTEAFF. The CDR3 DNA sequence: TGTGCCTGGAGTCACCCGATGGGGGGCACTGAAGCTTTCTTT.

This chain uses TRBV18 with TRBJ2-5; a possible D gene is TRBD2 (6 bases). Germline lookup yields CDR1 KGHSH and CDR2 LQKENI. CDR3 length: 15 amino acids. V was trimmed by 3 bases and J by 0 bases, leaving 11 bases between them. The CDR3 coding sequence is TGTGCCAGCTCACCCCGGGGGAAGTACCAAGAGACCCAGTACTTC. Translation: CASSPRGKYQETQYF.

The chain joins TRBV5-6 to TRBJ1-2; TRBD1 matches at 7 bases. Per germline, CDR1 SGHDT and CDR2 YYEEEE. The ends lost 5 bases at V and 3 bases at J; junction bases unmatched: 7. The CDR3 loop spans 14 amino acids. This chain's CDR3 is CASSYRGLDYGYTF. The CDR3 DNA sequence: TGTGCCAGCAGTTACAGGGGACTGGACTATGGCTACACCTTC.

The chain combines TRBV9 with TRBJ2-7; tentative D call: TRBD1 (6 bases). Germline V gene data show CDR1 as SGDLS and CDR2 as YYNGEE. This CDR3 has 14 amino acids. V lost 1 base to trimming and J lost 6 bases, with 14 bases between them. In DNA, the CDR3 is TGTGCCAGCAGCGTACAGGACAGAAGCTCCGAGCAGTACTTC. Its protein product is CASSVQDRSSEQYF.

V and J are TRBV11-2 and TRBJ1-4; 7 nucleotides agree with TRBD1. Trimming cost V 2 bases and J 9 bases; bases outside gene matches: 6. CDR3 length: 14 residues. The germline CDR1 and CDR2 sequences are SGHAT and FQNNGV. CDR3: CASSLTGTEKKLFF. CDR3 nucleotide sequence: TGTGCCAGCAGCTTAACCGGGACAGAAAAAAAACTGTTTTTT.

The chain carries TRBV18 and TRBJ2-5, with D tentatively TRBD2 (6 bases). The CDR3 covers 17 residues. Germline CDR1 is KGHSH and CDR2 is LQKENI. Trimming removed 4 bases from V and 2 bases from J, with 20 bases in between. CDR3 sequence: CASSREIVRGGQETQYF. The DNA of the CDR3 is TGTGCCAGCTCACGAGAAATTGTCCGGGGAGGACAAGAGACCCAGTACTTC.

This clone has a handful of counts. CDR3 bases: TGTGCCAGTAGCGATCAACAGGGGGCTGGCAATCAGCCCCAGCATTTT. Translated, it gives CASSDQQGAGNQPQHF. The chain joins TRBV19 to TRBJ1-5, with TRBD1 matching over 9 bases. From germline, CDR1 is LNHDA and CDR2 SQIVND (reference sequence). The CDR3 runs to 16 residues. V gave up 6 bases and J gave up 2 bases; unmatched junction bases: 8.

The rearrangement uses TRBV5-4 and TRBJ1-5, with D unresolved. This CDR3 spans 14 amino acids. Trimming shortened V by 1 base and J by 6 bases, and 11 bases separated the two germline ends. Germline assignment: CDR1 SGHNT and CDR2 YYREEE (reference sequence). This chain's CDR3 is CASSLFGSGQPQHF. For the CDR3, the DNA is TGTGCCAGCAGCTTGTTTGGGTCGGGTCAGCCCCAGCATTTT.

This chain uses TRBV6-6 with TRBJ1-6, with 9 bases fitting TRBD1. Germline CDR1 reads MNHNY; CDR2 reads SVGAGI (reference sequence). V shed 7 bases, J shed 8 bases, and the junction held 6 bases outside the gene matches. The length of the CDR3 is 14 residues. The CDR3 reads CASIHGDRDSPLHF. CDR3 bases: TGTGCCAGCATCCACGGGGACAGGGATTCACCCCTCCACTTT.

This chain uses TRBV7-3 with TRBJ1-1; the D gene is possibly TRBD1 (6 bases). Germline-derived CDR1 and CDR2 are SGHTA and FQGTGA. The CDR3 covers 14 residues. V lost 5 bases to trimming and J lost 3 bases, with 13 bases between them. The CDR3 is CASSLQQGYTEAFF. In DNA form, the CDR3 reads TGTGCCAGCAGCCTACAACAGGGTTACACTGAAGCTTTCTTT.